The T cell receptor beta chain under discussion was sequenced for a study of identical twins. Study-wide points: Whereas memory repertoires showed no such difference, abundant cord blood beta clonotypes carried fewer insertions. Conclusions rested on cross-sectional statistics rather than following the same donors.

In germline, CDR1 is SGHRS, CDR2 YFSETQ. The CDR3 covers 15 residues. Trimming pared 0 bases from V and 2 bases from J, leaving 12 bases between. This clonotype came up a few times. No antigen is known for it. cDNA molecules carried unique molecular identifiers, and template switching added a universal primer site. A single record per CDR3 protein comes from TCRdb applying MiXCR to the 5' RACE reads. The sample carries 450,000 or so distinct CDR3 sequences, 12% to 15% recorded once. This sample also appeared in a second study, on yellow fever vaccine responses in identical twins.

Sequences were obtained from CD4+ T cells sorted from blood. The clonotype originates from a young woman in good health. The V and J genes are TRBV5-1 and TRBJ2-7; no clear D gene. CDR3 DNA sequence: TGCGCCAGCAGCTTGGATAGGTTGGTTCCCTACGAGCAGTACTTC. It is translated as CASSLDRLVPYEQYF.